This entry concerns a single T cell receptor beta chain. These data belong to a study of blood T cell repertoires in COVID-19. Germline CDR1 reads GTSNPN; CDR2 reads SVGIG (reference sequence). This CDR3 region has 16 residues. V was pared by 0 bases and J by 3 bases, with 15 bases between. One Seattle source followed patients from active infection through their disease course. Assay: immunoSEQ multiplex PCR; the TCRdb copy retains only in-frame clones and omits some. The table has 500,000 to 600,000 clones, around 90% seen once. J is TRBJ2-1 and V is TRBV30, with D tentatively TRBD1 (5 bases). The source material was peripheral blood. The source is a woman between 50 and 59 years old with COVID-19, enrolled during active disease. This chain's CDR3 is CAWSVFSQGIYNEQFF. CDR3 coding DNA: TGTGCCTGGAGTGTTTTTAGCCAGGGAATCTACAATGAGCAGTTCTTC.